One and the same sample provided the 21 T cell receptor beta chains below, sequenced in a study of T cells in Graves' hyperthyroidism and ophthalmopathy. Authors of the study amplified TCR beta CDR3 regions from RNA transcripts. A first-round RT-PCR of the TCR CDR3 used the HTBI primer set. TCRdb re-called the multiplex PCR reads with MiXCR, one entry per CDR3 protein. The sample includes about 47,000 distinct CDR3 sequences, approximately 53% seen only once; the top ten take more than 30%. The sequenced sample consisted of peripheral blood or thyroid tissue (not recorded which). All receptors derive from a man aged 18 to 30 with Graves' hyperthyroidism.

This chain connects TRBV10-3 to TRBJ1-5; 8 positions agree with TRBD1. J was trimmed by 6 bases and V by 5 bases; bases with no gene match: 3. The length of the CDR3 is 13 residues. Germline CDR1 ENHRY, CDR2 SYGVKD. The CDR3 loop is CAISRTGIQPQHF. For the CDR3, the DNA is TGTGCCATCAGTCGGACAGGGATTCAGCCCCAGCATTTT.

This clonotype was found a few times. V and J are TRBV20-1 and TRBJ1-1; no definite D call. The length of the CDR3 is 13 residues. V lost 0 bases and J 4 bases, leaving 9 bases between the germline ends. In germline, CDR1 is DFQATT, CDR2 SNEGSKA (reference sequence). CDR3 residues: CSARDLDTTEAFF. In DNA, the CDR3 is TGCAGTGCTAGAGATCTCGACACCACTGAAGCTTTCTTT.

The gene calls are TRBV7-2 and TRBJ2-2, with 9 bases lining up with TRBD2. The CDR3 runs 17 residues. Trimming took 1 base from V and 8 from J; bases not matched to a gene: 11. Per the germline V gene, CDR1 is SGHTA and CDR2 is FQGNSA. CDR3 residues: CASSLDTRRAGGGELFF. The CDR3 bases are TGTGCCAGCAGCTTAGACACTAGGCGAGCGGGAGGTGGGGAGCTGTTTTTT.

The chain is built from TRBV7-3 and TRBJ1-5, with 9 bases matching TRBD1. V was pared by 5 bases and J by 0 bases, with 5 bases of the junction left unmatched. CDR3 length: 16 residues. The germline V gene encodes CDR1 SGHTA and CDR2 FQGTGA. CDR3 DNA: TGTGCCAGCAGCGTACAGGGGGCGAATAGCAATCAGCCCCAGCATTTT. Its protein product is CASSVQGANSNQPQHF.

The gene calls are TRBV7-2 and TRBJ1-5; D is undetermined. The CDR3 spans 17 residues. Looked up from germline, CDR1 is SGHTA and CDR2 is FQGNSA. The ends were cut back, 6 bases at V and 0 bases at J, with 18 bases in the middle. This CDR3 is CASSLTPLHLSNQPQHF. Written as DNA, the CDR3 is TGTGCCAGCAGTCTTACGCCCTTACACCTTAGCAATCAGCCCCAGCATTTT.

This clonotype has ten or more counts. Written as DNA, the CDR3 is TGTGCCAGCAGTTTAAACAGGGTGAACACTGAAGCTTTCTTT. Translation gives CASSLNRVNTEAFF. V usage is TRBV28 and J usage is TRBJ1-1; D perhaps matches TRBD1 (6 bases). This CDR3 has 14 amino acids. Between the trimmed V and J ends, which lost 2 bases and 0 bases, there was a span of 7 bases. Germline V CDR1 and CDR2: MDHEN, SYDVKM.

This clonotype appeared many times. The genes are TRBV6-2 or TRBV6-3 and TRBJ1-2; a possible D gene is TRBD1 (5 bases). Trimming pared 7 bases from V and 6 bases from J, leaving 15 bases between. From germline, CDR1 is MNHEY and CDR2 SVGEGT. The CDR3 consists of 13 residues. The CDR3 nucleotides are TGTGCCAGCAATACGGGACCCAGCGATGGCTACACCTTC. It encodes CASNTGPSDGYTF.

This clonotype was seen at least ten times. The chain is built from TRBV20-1 and TRBJ2-7, with D possibly called TRBD1 or TRBD2 (5 bases each). The germline V and J ends were trimmed by 5 bases and 0 bases, with 14 bases remaining between them. The CDR3 runs 14 residues. CDR1 is DFQATT, CDR2 SNEGSKA, per germline (reference sequence). CDR3 protein: CSAHGTRSSYEQYF. In nucleotides, the CDR3 is TGCAGTGCTCACGGGACCCGCAGCTCCTACGAGCAGTACTTC.

The chain employs TRBV24-1 and TRBJ2-7; a possible D gene is TRBD1 (6 bases). The CDR3 has 15 residues. Trimming removed 4 bases at V and 4 bases at J, with 16 bases between. CDR1 is KGHDR, CDR2 SFDVKD, per germline. CDR3 bases: TGTGCCACCAGTGACGCCACAGGGAATCAGTACGAGCAGTACTTC. It encodes CATSDATGNQYEQYF.

This clonotype was detected only a few times. V usage is TRBV5-5 and J usage is TRBJ2-5; D unclear. The CDR3 contains 11 residues. The germline V gene encodes CDR1 SGHKS and CDR2 YYEKEE (reference sequence). Trimming pared 4 bases from V and 5 bases from J, leaving 6 bases between. CDR3 amino acids: CASSKGETQYF. The CDR3 DNA reads as TGTGCCAGCAGCAAAGGGGAGACCCAGTACTTC. The full variable domain, with the rest looked up from reference TRBV5-5 and TRBJ2-5, is DAGVTQSPTHLIKTRGQQVTLRCSPISGHKSVSWYQQVLGQGPQFIFQYYEKEERGRGNFPDRFSARQFPNYSSELNVNALLLGDSALYLCASSKGETQYFGPGTRLLVL.

This clonotype is medium-sized. As DNA, the CDR3 is TGTGCCACCAGCAGAGAGGGGGGTAGCAATCAGCCCCAGCATTTT. It yields the protein CATSREGGSNQPQHF. The chain carries TRBV15 and TRBJ1-5; D possibly corresponds to TRBD1 (5 bases). Germline V lookup: CDR1 LNHNV, CDR2 YYDKDF (reference sequence). V lost 0 bases and J 0 bases, leaving 6 bases between the germline ends. CDR3 length equals 15 residues.

This clonotype showed up many times. This rearrangement joins TRBV2 to TRBJ2-5; D assignment may be TRBD1 or TRBD2 (6 bases each). V lost 4 bases and J 4 bases, leaving 10 bases between the germline ends. The CDR3 is 13 amino acids. Germline V lookup: CDR1 SNHLY, CDR2 FYNNEI. The CDR3 DNA is TGTGCCAGCAGTGTCGGGGGCGGAGAGACCCAGTACTTC. It translates to CASSVGGGETQYF. The full variable domain, rest sourced from reference TRBV2 and TRBJ2-5, is EPEVTQTPSHQVTQMGQEVILRCVPISNHLYFYWYRQILGQKVEFLVSFYNNEISEKSEIFDDQFSVERPDGSNFTLKIRSTKLEDSAMYFCASSVGGGETQYFGPGTRLLVL.

This sequence joins TRBV6-2 or TRBV6-3 and TRBJ1-1; D is undetermined. The CDR3 covers 14 residues. V was shortened by 6 bases and J by 0 bases, with 11 bases between the two germline ends. The germline V gene has CDR1 MNHEY and CDR2 SVGEGT. Here the CDR3 DNA reads TGTGCCAGCAGCCCAATACGCATGAACACTGAAGCTTTCTTT. Translation: CASSPIRMNTEAFF.

This clonotype has only a few counts. The chain is built from TRBV7-3 and TRBJ2-5; the match to TRBD2 covers 8 bases. With V trimmed by 7 bases and J by 1 base, 8 bases remained unmatched. Germline V lookup: CDR1 SGHTA, CDR2 FQGTGA. The CDR3 is made up of 15 amino acids. The DNA of the CDR3 is TGTGCCAGCAATCGGGCTAGCGGGCCCCAAGAGACCCAGTACTTC. Translating it yields CASNRASGPQETQYF.

J is TRBJ1-6 and V is TRBV9, with D possibly matching TRBD1 (5 bases). The ends were cut back, 3 bases at V and 9 bases at J, with 16 bases in the middle. The CDR3 covers 15 residues. Germline CDR1 and CDR2: SGDLS and YYNGEE. Here the CDR3 reads CASSGRPEGSSPLHF. The CDR3 DNA is TGTGCCAGCAGCGGGCGGCCGGAGGGGAGTTCACCCCTCCACTTT.

About this clonotype itself: A read error may explain this, as a much larger clone is one base away. It is likely a read error, because the conserved phenylalanine at the end of the CDR3 is missing. V usage is TRBV6-6 and J usage is TRBJ2-2, with a possible D match to TRBD2 (5 bases). Trimming took 6 bases from V and 2 from J, leaving 16 bases between them. CDR3 length: 16 amino acids. CDR1 is MNHNY, CDR2 SVGAGI, per germline (reference sequence). CDR3 region: CASSQYSSGNTGELFL. CDR3 nucleotides: TGTGCCAGCAGCCAATATTCCTCGGGAAACACCGGGGAGCTGTTTCTT.

This clonotype was recorded many times. The gene calls are TRBV20-1 and TRBJ2-5, with TRBD1 identical over 9 bases. CDR1 and CDR2 (germline): DFQATT, SNEGSKA (reference sequence). CDR3 size: 14 residues. V lost 3 bases to trimming and J lost 2 bases; unmatched junction nucleotides: 4. The CDR3 here is CSARKGQGQETQYF. The CDR3 coding sequence is TGCAGTGCTAGGAAAGGACAGGGGCAAGAGACCCAGTACTTC.

This clonotype was counted at least ten times. The gene calls are TRBV28 and TRBJ2-6; D possibly corresponds to TRBD1 (5 bases). V dropped 6 bases and J dropped 6 bases, with 12 bases sitting between them. This CDR3 region has 14 residues. Germline CDR1 and CDR2: MDHEN and SYDVKM. In DNA form, the CDR3 reads TGTGCCAGCAGGGACATTCACCTGGCCAACGTCCTGACTTTC. The encoded protein is CASRDIHLANVLTF.

This clonotype appeared once. This chain links TRBV10-2 with TRBJ2-7; D gene uncertain. The CDR3 contains 15 residues. Looked up from germline, CDR1 is WSHSY and CDR2 is SAAADI. Trimming stripped 6 bases from V and 2 bases from J, with 17 bases between. The CDR3 coding sequence is TGCGCCAGCAGCTTGGTGTCTGACATTACCTACGAGCAGTACTTC. This translates into CASSLVSDITYEQYF.

There are many counts of this clonotype. The chain joins TRBV28 to TRBJ2-5, with 11 bases aligning to TRBD2. Trimming at V came to 4 bases and at J to 4 bases, leaving 8 bases not matched to a gene. The V gene's germline CDR1 is MDHEN and CDR2 SYDVKM. The CDR3 has 16 amino acids. For the CDR3, the DNA is TGTGCCAGCAGTTCCCATAGCGGGGGGGCCAGAGAGACCCAGTACTTC. This translates into CASSSHSGGARETQYF.

This clonotype was seen many times. The chain carries TRBV4-1 and TRBJ1-4; TRBD1 agrees at 8 bases. Losses at the gene ends were 3 bases for V and 4 bases for J; bases not matched to a gene: 7. Germline assignment: CDR1 MGHRA and CDR2 YSYEKL. The CDR3 contains 16 residues. CDR3 in amino acids: CASSHPRTGLNEKLFF. The CDR3 coding sequence is TGCGCCAGCAGCCATCCTCGGACAGGGCTTAATGAAAAACTGTTTTTT.